The 17 T cell receptor beta chains listed next were all sequenced from one sample in a study of vaccination effects on CD4 cells after COVID-19. Sequencing used immunoSEQ multiplex PCR; TCRdb keeps in-frame clones, though not all of them. This table holds 62,000 or so clones, about four fifths found once. Sequencing followed a ViraFEST assay step that expanded antigen-specific CD4+ T cells with viral peptide pools. Culture lasted over 9 days before CD4+ T cell isolation. Neither prior SARS-CoV-2 infection nor positive nucleocapsid antibodies were present in the vaccine recipients. These TCRs are of unknown antigen specificity. The sequencing used CD4+ T cells from PBMCs cultured with SARS-CoV-2 spike peptides, collected before COVID-19 vaccination. The receptors come from a human donor who received a COVID-19 vaccine.

The chain uses TRBV9 and TRBJ1-1, with D hard to call. V shed 4 bases and J shed 0 bases, with 7 bases lying between them. Per germline, CDR1 SGDLS and CDR2 YYNGEE. The CDR3 consists of 13 residues. DNA for the CDR3: TGTGCCAGCAGCCCGTTTATGAACACTGAAGCTTTCTTT. It codes for CASSPFMNTEAFF.

The chain couples TRBV6-5 to TRBJ1-2, with D hard to call. Trimming cost V 0 bases and J 0 bases, with 8 bases left between them. Germline lookup yields CDR1 MNHEY and CDR2 SVGAGI. The CDR3 extends over 15 amino acids. The CDR3 here is CASSYSTGTNYGYTF. CDR3 sequence (DNA): TGTGCCAGCAGTTACTCGACTGGAACTAACTATGGCTACACCTTC.

This clone was seen more than once but under ten times. The V gene is TRBV19, the J gene TRBJ2-2, with D tentatively TRBD2 (5 bases). Per the germline V gene, CDR1 is LNHDA and CDR2 is SQIVND (reference sequence). Between the trimmed V and J ends, which lost 5 bases and 5 bases, there was a span of 9 bases. There are 13 residues in the CDR3. The CDR3 reads CASSEGRTGELFF. The CDR3 DNA follows: TGTGCCAGTAGTGAAGGGAGAACCGGGGAGCTGTTTTTT.

The V call is TRBV15, the J call TRBJ2-1; 10 bases agree with TRBD2. The CDR3 extends over 17 amino acids. Losses at the gene ends were 5 bases for V and 4 bases for J; bases not matched to a gene: 11. CDR1 LNHNV and CDR2 YYDKDF come from the germline V gene (reference sequence). The CDR3: CATSGIIAGGSYNEQFF. Written as DNA, the CDR3 is TGTGCCACCAGCGGGATTATAGCGGGGGGAAGTTACAATGAGCAGTTCTTC.

This rearrangement joins TRBV10-3 to TRBJ2-1, with TRBD1 matching over 9 bases. J gave up 6 bases and V 7 bases, and 7 bases lay outside the gene matches. CDR1 is ENHRY and CDR2 is SYGVKD in the germline V gene. The CDR3 spans 14 residues. In DNA, the CDR3 is TGTGCCATCAACACAGGGACAGGGTCCAATGAGCAGTTCTTC. The encoded protein is CAINTGTGSNEQFF.

The chain recombines TRBV2 with TRBJ2-5; D gene ambiguous. There are 14 residues in the CDR3. Germline V lookup: CDR1 SNHLY, CDR2 FYNNEI. Trimming cost V 4 bases and J 5 bases, with 14 bases left between them. This chain's CDR3 is CASSGITTVETQYF. The CDR3 DNA follows: TGTGCCAGCAGTGGGATTACTACGGTGGAGACCCAGTACTTC.

This clone was counted between two and nine times. This sequence joins TRBV6-5 and TRBJ2-1, with 9 bases identical to TRBD1. With V trimmed by 6 bases and J by 9 bases, 3 bases remained unmatched. The CDR3 extends over 12 amino acids. Germline V gene data show CDR1 as MNHEY and CDR2 as SVGAGI. CDR3 nucleotide sequence: TGTGCCAGCAGGGGACAGGGATTTGAGCAGTTCTTC. Protein product: CASRGQGFEQFF.

This clone was observed a few times. This chain links TRBV5-6 with TRBJ1-2; TRBD1 matches 7 bases. V shed 7 bases and J 6 bases; nucleotides not matched to a gene: 12. Germline CDR1 is SGHDT and CDR2 is YYEEEE. The CDR3 has 14 amino acids. CDR3 sequence: CASRPIDREDGYTF. The CDR3 DNA sequence: TGTGCCAGCCGCCCAATAGACAGGGAAGATGGCTACACCTTC.

The chain employs TRBV2 and TRBJ2-2; 7 nucleotides line up with TRBD1. Germline CDR1 SNHLY, CDR2 FYNNEI. V shed 10 bases, J shed 1 base, and the junction held 6 bases outside the gene matches. CDR3 size: 14 residues. CDR3 in DNA: TGTGCCACATACCGGGACAGGAACACCGGGGAGCTGTTTTTT. Its protein product is CATYRDRNTGELFF.

The gene calls are TRBV7-3 and TRBJ1-3; D is perhaps TRBD1 (5 bases). Trimming left V 2 bases short and J 0 bases short, with 8 bases between. The CDR3 covers 15 residues. Germline V gives CDR1 SGHTA, CDR2 FQGTGA. The CDR3 loop is CASSLRGGSGNTIYF. In DNA, the CDR3 is TGTGCCAGCAGCTTACGTGGGGGCTCTGGAAACACCATATATTTT.

The chain recombines TRBV30 with TRBJ1-2; 10 nucleotides agree with TRBD1. In germline, CDR1 is GTSNPN, CDR2 SVGIG (reference sequence). This CDR3 comprises 15 residues. J gave up 6 bases and V 4 bases, and 11 bases lay outside the gene matches. CDR3 coding DNA: TGTGCCTGGACTGACAGGGGGCGCGAAGGTAATGGCTACACCTTC. Protein: CAWTDRGREGNGYTF.

The chain is built from TRBV24-1 and TRBJ1-1, with TRBD1 identical over 7 bases. Germline V gene sequence: CDR1 KGHDR, CDR2 SFDVKD. The junction had 7 bases not matched to a gene; V was cut back by 4 bases and J by 6 bases. CDR3 length: 14 residues. The CDR3 coding sequence is TGTGCCACCAGTGACCGAAAGGGGACAGCTGAAGCTTTCTTT. Amino acid sequence: CATSDRKGTAEAFF.

The chain is built from TRBV24-1 and TRBJ2-1; tentative D call: TRBD1 (6 bases). Trimming took off 3 bases at V and 3 bases at J, with 17 bases between the two ends. In germline, CDR1 is KGHDR, CDR2 SFDVKD. This CDR3 is built from 17 residues. The CDR3 spells CATSDRRQAGLYNEQFF. Here the CDR3 DNA reads TGTGCCACCAGTGATAGAAGACAGGCCGGCCTCTACAATGAGCAGTTCTTC.

The V call is TRBV19, the J call TRBJ1-2; TRBD1 matches 9 bases. V lost 7 bases, J lost 5 bases, and 5 bases stayed unmatched. This CDR3 has 13 residues. CDR1 LNHDA and CDR2 SQIVND come from the germline V gene (reference sequence). CDR3 residues: CASTDRGRYGYTF. The CDR3, as DNA: TGTGCCAGTACGGACAGGGGTAGGTATGGCTACACCTTC.

The V call is TRBV9, the J call TRBJ2-7, with 10 bases that match TRBD1. The CDR3 runs to 15 residues. Germline V gene lookup returns CDR1 SGDLS and CDR2 YYNGEE. J gave up 7 bases and V 5 bases, and 12 bases lay outside the gene matches. The CDR3 here is CASRLGTGDRWEQYV. CDR3 coding DNA: TGTGCCAGCAGGCTAGGGACAGGGGATCGGTGGGAGCAGTACGTC.

This clone has a handful of counts. The chain carries TRBV10-3 and TRBJ2-1; D perhaps matches TRBD2 (7 bases). V gave up 0 bases and J gave up 6 bases, with 18 bases separating them. The CDR3 loop spans 17 amino acids. Germline CDR1 reads ENHRY; CDR2 reads SYGVKD. As DNA, the CDR3 is TGTGCCATCAGTGAGTCGTGGATGAGGGGGGGAACCAATGAGCAGTTCTTC. Translation gives CAISESWMRGGTNEQFF.

This clone was counted only a few times. This chain joins TRBV5-1 and TRBJ1-5; D perhaps matches TRBD1 (6 bases). This CDR3 is 15 amino acids long. V was trimmed by 2 bases and J by 4 bases, leaving 13 bases between them. CDR1 SGHRS and CDR2 YFSETQ come from the germline V gene. CDR3 residues: CASSLGQTTNQPQHF. The CDR3 DNA reads TGCGCCAGCAGCTTAGGACAGACAACAAATCAGCCCCAGCATTTT.